Listed below are T cell receptor beta chains from one sample, sequenced in a study of Ad26.COV2.S vaccination and SARS-CoV-2 variants. The protocol was immunoSEQ multiplex PCR, while the TCRdb copy is restricted to in-frame clones and leaves out a portion. Here the sample spans fewer than 800,000 clones, more than 80% being singletons. The sequencing here drew on peripheral blood, taken in a trial of Ad26.COV2.S vaccine versus placebo. The origin of the receptors is a person aged 18 to 59 who received the Ad26.COV2.S COVID-19 vaccine or a placebo. CDR3s include the opening cysteine and the closing phenylalanine or tryptophan. Fields, in order: J gene, D gene, V gene, clone size, CDR3 DNA, CDR3 protein. The D gene is left open where the match is weak. Clone size is shown for a subset of rows, as once, few, many or a class of expanded clone.

TRBJ2-7,TRBD1,TRBV7-6,-,TGTGCCAGCAGCCTAGAACAGGGGTCGGACTACGAGCAGTACTTC,CASSLEQGSDYEQYF
TRBJ2-2,-,TRBV7-9,-,TGTGCCAGCAGCCAACAGACAGCGAACACCGGGGAGCTGTTTTTT,CASSQQTANTGELFF
TRBJ1-2,TRBD1,TRBV24-1,-,TGTGCCACCAGTGACCCGATACCTGACAGGGCGGTACGACTATGCTACACCTTC,CATSDPIPDRAVRLCYTF
TRBJ2-7,-,TRBV3-1/TRBV3-2,-,TGTGCCAGCAGCCTCAGGGGGGCAGGGCCCTACGAGCAGTACTTC,CASSLRGAGPYEQYF
TRBJ2-7,-,TRBV11-2,-,TGTGCCAGCAGCTTAGGGTTAGGAGGGCAGGGCGAGCAGTACTTC,CASSLGLGGQGEQYF
TRBJ2-5,TRBD1,TRBV6-5,once,TGTGCCTTTCAAGGGGACAGGGGCGACCAGACCCAGTACTTC,CAFQGDRGDQTQYF
TRBJ2-7,-,TRBV6-6,few,TGTGCCAGCAGTTACTTAGAGGGGAACGGCTACGAGCAGTACTTC,CASSYLEGNGYEQYF
TRBJ2-2,TRBD1,TRBV18,once,TGTGCCAGCTCACCGCTCGGACAGGGCGGCGGGGAGCTGTTTTTT,CASSPLGQGGGELFF
TRBJ1-2,-,TRBV20-1,few,TGCAGTGCTAGCCCCCGTGATGGCTACACCTTC,CSASPRDGYTF
TRBJ2-3,-,TRBV6-6,-,TGTGCCAGCACCAACCAGGGTATTGATACGCAGTATTTT,CASTNQGIDTQYF
TRBJ1-1,-,TRBV5-6,-,TGTGCCAGCACCTTGATTCTAGGGGGCACTGAAGCTTTCTTT,CASTLILGGTEAFF
TRBJ2-5,TRBD2,TRBV10-3,-,TGTGCCATCAGTGAGTCGACAAGGACTAGCGAGGGCCTCAAAGAGACCCAGTACTTC,CAISESTRTSEGLKETQYF
TRBJ1-2,TRBD1,TRBV11-2,-,TGTGCCAGCAGCTTAGGGGGGACAGCTTCTAACTATGGCTACACCTTC,CASSLGGTASNYGYTF
TRBJ2-1,TRBD2,TRBV18,-,TGTGCCAGCTCACCTCCCCCTAGCGGGAGTAATGAGCAGTTCTTC,CASSPPPSGSNEQFF
TRBJ2-7,-,TRBV7-3,-,TGTGCCAGCAGCGTAACACCGGACACAACCTACGAGCAGTACTTC,CASSVTPDTTYEQYF
TRBJ2-7,-,TRBV18,-,TGTGCCAGCTCACCCTCCGCAGGGAATCAATACGAGCAGTACTTC,CASSPSAGNQYEQYF
TRBJ2-1,TRBD2,TRBV2,-,TGTGCCAGCAGTCGGAGCGGGAGCTCCTACAATGAGCAGTTCTTC,CASSRSGSSYNEQFF
TRBJ2-7,TRBD2,TRBV9,-,TGTGCCAGCAGCGGCGGGGGATCTACCTACGAGCAGTACTTC,CASSGGGSTYEQYF
TRBJ2-1,TRBD2,TRBV24-1,-,TGTGCCACCAGTGATCGAGCGGCGGGAGGGGGATCAAATGAGCAGTTCTTC,CATSDRAAGGGSNEQFF
TRBJ1-3,-,TRBV12-3/TRBV12-4,-,TGTGCCAGCAGTCCCTCGTGGTCCGACACCATATATTTT,CASSPSWSDTIYF
TRBJ2-5,TRBD2,TRBV12-3/TRBV12-4,once,TGTGCCAGCTGTAGCGGGGGGTGGGAGACCCAGTACTTC,CASCSGGWETQYF
TRBJ1-1,TRBD1,TRBV7-7,-,TGTGCCAGCAGCCTTAGGGGGCGGACTGAAGCTTTCTTT,CASSLRGRTEAFF
TRBJ2-2,TRBD2,TRBV5-1,-,TGCGCCAGCAGCTTGGCAGCGGGGGTCGCGGGGGAGCTGTTTTTT,CASSLAAGVAGELFF
TRBJ1-1,-,TRBV10-2,-,TGCGCCAGCAGTGTAGAAGGGGGGTGGAACACTGAAGCTTTCTTT,CASSVEGGWNTEAFF
TRBJ1-4,-,TRBV25-1,-,TGTGCCAGCAGTGATCCCCCGGGCGAAAAACTGTTTTTT,CASSDPPGEKLFF
TRBJ2-2,-,TRBV2,-,TGTGCCAGCAGCCGGAGGATTATTGCGGAGCTGTTTTTT,CASSRRIIAELFF
TRBJ1-4,TRBD1,TRBV5-1,-,TGCGCCAGCAGCACAACCGGGACAGGGAATGAAAAACTGTTTTTT,CASSTTGTGNEKLFF
TRBJ2-3,-,TRBV11-2,-,TGTGCCAGCAGCTTAGGGAGACTAGATACGCAGTATTTT,CASSLGRLDTQYF
TRBJ2-3,TRBD1,TRBV11-2,-,TGTGCCAGCAGCGCCCGACAGGGGAGGACAGATACGCAGTATTTT,CASSARQGRTDTQYF
TRBJ1-2,-,TRBV19,-,TGTGCCAGTAGTCCTTCCAGGACGGATGGCTACACCTTC,CASSPSRTDGYTF
TRBJ1-1,-,TRBV15,-,TGTGCCACCAGCAGAGACAGGGTAGGCACTGAAGCTTTCTTT,CATSRDRVGTEAFF
TRBJ2-1,TRBD1,TRBV7-2,-,TGTGCCAGCAGCCTTGGACAGGGGCGGCATGAGCAGTTCTTC,CASSLGQGRHEQFF
TRBJ2-4,-,TRBV2,once,TGTGCCAGCAGCCAACGGGAAGCCAAAAACATTCAGTACTTC,CASSQREAKNIQYF
TRBJ1-6,-,TRBV11-1,-,TGTGCCAGCAGCATCCGGGACGGAAGAAAAGATTCACCCCTCCACTTT,CASSIRDGRKDSPLHF
TRBJ1-1,-,TRBV3-1/TRBV3-2,-,TGTGCCAGCAGCCAAGGGAGGCAGACGAACACTGAAGCTTTCTTT,CASSQGRQTNTEAFF
TRBJ1-4,-,TRBV7-2,-,TGTGCCAGCAGCGGGCAGGCCGCAACTAATGAAAAACTGTTTTTT,CASSGQAATNEKLFF
TRBJ2-7,-,TRBV9,once,TGTGCCAGCAGCGTAGGGCGTGACTCCTACGAGCAGTACTTC,CASSVGRDSYEQYF
TRBJ2-6,-,TRBV15,-,TGTGCCACCAGCCCAGAAGGAGGGGCGGGAGGGGCCAACGTCCTGACTTTC,CATSPEGGAGGANVLTF
TRBJ1-2,-,TRBV2,once,TGTGCCAGCGATTGGGGGCTGGCTAACTATGGCTACACCTTC,CASDWGLANYGYTF
TRBJ1-2,-,TRBV3-1/TRBV3-2,-,TGTGCCAGCAGCCAAACCTCGGTAGGTCGCAATGGCTACACCTTC,CASSQTSVGRNGYTF
TRBJ2-7,-,TRBV6-5,-,TGTGCCAGCAGACCCAGGGGCTATGCCTACGAGCAGTACTTC,CASRPRGYAYEQYF
TRBJ2-3,-,TRBV7-9,-,TGTGCCAGCAGCCCTAGGGTGGATACGCAGTATTTT,CASSPRVDTQYF
TRBJ2-7,TRBD1,TRBV30,-,TGTGCCTGGAGTGTACCTGGACAGGGGAGGTACGAGCAGTACTTC,CAWSVPGQGRYEQYF
TRBJ2-2,-,TRBV7-8,few,TGTGCCAGCAGCCCCCAGGGGGGCACCGGGGAGCTGTTTTTT,CASSPQGGTGELFF
TRBJ2-7,-,TRBV27,-,TGTGCCAGCAGTCCTGGCCCTGCGGTCGAGCAGTACTTC,CASSPGPAVEQYF
TRBJ2-1,TRBD2,TRBV9,-,TGTGCCAGCAGCGTAACCGGGACTAACAATGAGCAGTTCTTC,CASSVTGTNNEQFF
TRBJ2-3,-,TRBV30,-,TGTGCCTGGAGTGTTTGGGAAACAGATACGCAGTATTTT,CAWSVWETDTQYF
TRBJ1-6,-,TRBV27,-,TGTGCTAGCAGGGGTGTCAAGGGAACCTATAATTCACCCCTCCACTTT,CASRGVKGTYNSPLHF
TRBJ1-6,TRBD1,TRBV30,-,TGTGCCTGGGGTGGACAGGGGGATTCACCCCTCCACTTT,CAWGGQGDSPLHF
TRBJ2-7,-,TRBV12-2,-,TGTGCAAGTCGCCCCATGTGGGCCAGCTCCTACGAGCAGTACTTC,CASRPMWASSYEQYF